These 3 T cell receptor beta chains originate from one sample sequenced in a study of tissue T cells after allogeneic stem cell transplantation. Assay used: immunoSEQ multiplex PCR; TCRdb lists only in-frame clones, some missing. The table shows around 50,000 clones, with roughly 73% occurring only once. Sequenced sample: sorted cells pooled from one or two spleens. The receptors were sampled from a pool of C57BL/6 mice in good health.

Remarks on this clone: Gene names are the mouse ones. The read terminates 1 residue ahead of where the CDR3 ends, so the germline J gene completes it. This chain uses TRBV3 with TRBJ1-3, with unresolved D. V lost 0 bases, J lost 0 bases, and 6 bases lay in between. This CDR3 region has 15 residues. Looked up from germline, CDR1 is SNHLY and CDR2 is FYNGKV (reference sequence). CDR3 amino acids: CASSLAPDSGNTLYF. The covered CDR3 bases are TGTGCCAGCAGCTTAGCGCCGGATTCTGGAAATACGCTCTAT. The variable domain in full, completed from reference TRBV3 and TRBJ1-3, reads GPKVLQIPSHQIIDMGQMVTLNCDPVSNHLYFYWYKQILGQQMEFLVNFYNGKVMEKSKLFKDQFSVERPDGSYFTLKIQPTALEDSAVYFCASSLAPDSGNTLYFGEGSRLIVV.

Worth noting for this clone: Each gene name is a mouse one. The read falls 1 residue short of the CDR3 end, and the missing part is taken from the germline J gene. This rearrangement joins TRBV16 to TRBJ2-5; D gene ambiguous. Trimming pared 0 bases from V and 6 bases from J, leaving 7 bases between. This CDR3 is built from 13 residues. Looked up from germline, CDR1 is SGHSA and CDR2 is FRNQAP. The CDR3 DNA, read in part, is TGTGCAAGCAGCTTAGAAGGGAGGGACACCCAGTAC. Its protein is CASSLEGRDTQY. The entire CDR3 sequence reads CASSLEGRDTQYF.

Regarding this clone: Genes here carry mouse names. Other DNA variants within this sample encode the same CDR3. CDR3 bases read: TGTGCCAGCAGTGATGAAGGTTATGAACAGTAC. As protein: CASSDEGYEQY. In full, the CDR3 reads CASSDEGYEQYF. The J gene is TRBJ2-7, the V gene TRBV13-3; D is unresolved. Read sequence stops 1 residue before the CDR3 end, and the germline J gene provides the missing end. CDR3 size: 12 residues. CDR1 NNHDY and CDR2 SYVADS come from the germline V gene. V was pared by 0 bases and J by 4 bases, with 5 bases between.